This TCR beta chain was found in a study of blood T cells in healthy people across ages. Germline CDR1 and CDR2: SQVTM and ANQGSEA. The CDR3 contains 13 residues. Primers used in a second PCR of about 6 to 11 cycles were a sample-barcoded 5' primer and a J-beta primer mix. Each sample provided no less than 2.5 million CDR3-containing paired-end reads. From the 5' RACE reads, TCRdb called clonotypes with MiXCR, one entry per CDR3 protein. The profile covers about 830,000 distinct CDR3 sequences, with about 62% appearing a single time and about 27% taken by the ten largest. There were at least 6 micrograms of total RNA extracted from every sample.

The sample was blood. The chain has TRBV29-1 and TRBJ2-1; TRBD2 aligns across 12 bases. The TCR comes from a man aged 30 to 45 in good health. DNA of the CDR3: TGCCTAGCGGGGGGGCCTTTCTACAATGAGCAGTTCTTC. Encoded protein: CLAGGPFYNEQFF.